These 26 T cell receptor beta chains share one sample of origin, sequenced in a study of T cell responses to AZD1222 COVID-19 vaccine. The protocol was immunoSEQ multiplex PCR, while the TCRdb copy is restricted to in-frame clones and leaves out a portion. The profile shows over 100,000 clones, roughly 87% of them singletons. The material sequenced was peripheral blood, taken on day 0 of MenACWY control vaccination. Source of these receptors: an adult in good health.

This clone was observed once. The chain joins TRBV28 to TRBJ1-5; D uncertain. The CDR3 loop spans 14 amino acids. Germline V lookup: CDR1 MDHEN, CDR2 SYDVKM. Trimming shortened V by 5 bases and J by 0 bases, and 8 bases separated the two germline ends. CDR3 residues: CASSGEDSNQPQHF. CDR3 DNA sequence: TGTGCCAGCAGTGGGGAGGATAGCAATCAGCCCCAGCATTTT.

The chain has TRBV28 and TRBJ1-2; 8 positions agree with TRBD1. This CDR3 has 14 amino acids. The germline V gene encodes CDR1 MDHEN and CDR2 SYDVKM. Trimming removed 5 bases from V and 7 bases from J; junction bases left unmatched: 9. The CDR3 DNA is TGTGCCAGCAGTGAGGCAGGGGGCAGTTTTGGCTACACCTTC. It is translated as CASSEAGGSFGYTF.

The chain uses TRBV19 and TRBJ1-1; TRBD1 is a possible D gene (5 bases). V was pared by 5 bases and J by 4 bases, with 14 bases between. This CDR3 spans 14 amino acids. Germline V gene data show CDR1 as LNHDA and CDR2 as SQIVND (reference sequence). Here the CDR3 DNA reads TGTGCCAGTAGTGCGCAGGGCGTGGGCACTGAAGCTTTCTTT. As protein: CASSAQGVGTEAFF.

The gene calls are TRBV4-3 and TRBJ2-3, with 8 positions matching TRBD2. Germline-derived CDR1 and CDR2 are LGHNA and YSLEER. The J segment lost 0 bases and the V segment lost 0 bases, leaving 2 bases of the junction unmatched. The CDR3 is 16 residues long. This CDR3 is CASSQDSGVSTDTQYF. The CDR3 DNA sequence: TGCGCCAGCAGCCAAGATAGCGGGGTTAGCACAGATACGCAGTATTTT.

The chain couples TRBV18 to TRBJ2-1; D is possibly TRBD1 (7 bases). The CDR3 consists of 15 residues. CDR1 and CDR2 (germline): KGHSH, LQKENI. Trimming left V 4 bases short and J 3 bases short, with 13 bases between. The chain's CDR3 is CASSLDREVYNEQFF. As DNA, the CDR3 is TGTGCCAGCTCACTAGACAGGGAGGTCTACAATGAGCAGTTCTTC. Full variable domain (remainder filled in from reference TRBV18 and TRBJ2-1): NAGVMQNPRHLVRRRGQEARLRCSPMKGHSHVYWYRQLPEEGLKFMVYLQKENIIDESGMPKERFSAEFPKEGPSILRIQQVVRGDSAAYFCASSLDREVYNEQFFGPGTRLTVL.

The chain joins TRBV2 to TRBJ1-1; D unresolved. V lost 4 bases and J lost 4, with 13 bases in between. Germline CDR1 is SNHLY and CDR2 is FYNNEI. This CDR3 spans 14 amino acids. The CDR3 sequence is CASSGVLQTTEAFF. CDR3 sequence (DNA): TGTGCCAGCAGTGGTGTACTCCAAACCACTGAAGCTTTCTTT.

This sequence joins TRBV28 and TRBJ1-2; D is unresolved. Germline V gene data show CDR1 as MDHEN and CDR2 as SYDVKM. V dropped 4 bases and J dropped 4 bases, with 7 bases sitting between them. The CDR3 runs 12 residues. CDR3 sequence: CASSSGVYGYTF. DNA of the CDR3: TGTGCCAGCAGTTCAGGTGTCTATGGCTACACCTTC.

CDR3: CASSLIGGNTEAFF. The CDR3 DNA follows: TGTGCCAGCAGCCTCATTGGGGGGAACACTGAAGCTTTCTTT. The chain has TRBV7-3 and TRBJ1-1, with D possibly TRBD1 on 5 matching bases. Germline V CDR1 and CDR2: SGHTA, FQGTGA. V shed 5 bases and J shed 1 base, with 11 bases lying between them. The CDR3 runs 14 residues.

The CDR3 reads CASIGQENYGYTF. The DNA of the CDR3 is TGTGCCAGTATAGGGCAGGAGAACTATGGCTACACCTTC. This chain joins TRBV19 and TRBJ1-2; no reliable D call. CDR3 size: 13 residues. V was clipped by 7 bases and J by 2 bases, with 11 bases between them. Germline V CDR1 and CDR2: LNHDA, SQIVND (reference sequence).

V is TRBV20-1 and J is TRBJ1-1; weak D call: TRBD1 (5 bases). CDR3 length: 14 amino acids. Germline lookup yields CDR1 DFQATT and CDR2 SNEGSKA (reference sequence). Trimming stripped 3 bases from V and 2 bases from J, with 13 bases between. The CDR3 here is CSASGRGTNTEAFF. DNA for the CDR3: TGCAGTGCTAGTGGGAGGGGAACCAACACTGAAGCTTTCTTT.

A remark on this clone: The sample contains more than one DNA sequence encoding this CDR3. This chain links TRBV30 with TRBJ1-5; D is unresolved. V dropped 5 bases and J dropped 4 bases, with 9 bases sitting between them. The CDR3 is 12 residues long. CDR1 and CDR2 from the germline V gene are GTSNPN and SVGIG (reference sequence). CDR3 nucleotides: TGTGCCTGGGCCGGAGGGAATCAGCCCCAGCATTTT. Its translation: CAWAGGNQPQHF.

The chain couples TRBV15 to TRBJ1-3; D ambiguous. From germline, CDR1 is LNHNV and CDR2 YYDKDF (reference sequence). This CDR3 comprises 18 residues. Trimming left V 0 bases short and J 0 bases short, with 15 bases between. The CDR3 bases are TGTGCCACCAGCAGAGATGTGGGCACCTCGAGCTCTGGAAACACCATATATTTT. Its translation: CATSRDVGTSSSGNTIYF.

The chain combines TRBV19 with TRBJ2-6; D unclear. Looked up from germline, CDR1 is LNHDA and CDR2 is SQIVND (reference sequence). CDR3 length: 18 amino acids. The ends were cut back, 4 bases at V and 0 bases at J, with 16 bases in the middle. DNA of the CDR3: TGTGCCAGTAGTACCGAAGTGCTCAGGCTCTCTGGGGCCAACGTCCTGACTTTC. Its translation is CASSTEVLRLSGANVLTF. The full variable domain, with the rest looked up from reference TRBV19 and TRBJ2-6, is DGGITQSPKYLFRKEGQNVTLSCEQNLNHDAMYWYRQDPGQGLRLIYYSQIVNDFQKGDIAEGYSVSREKKESFPLTVTSAQKNPTAFYLCASSTEVLRLSGANVLTFGAGSRLTVL.

The CDR3 DNA reads TGTGCCAGTCTCTCCGCGGGGGCTGATCGGAACACTGAAGCTTTCTTT. It codes for CASLSAGADRNTEAFF. This chain connects TRBV19 to TRBJ1-1; a possible D gene is TRBD1 (6 bases). V was cut by 8 bases and J by 1 base, with 20 bases left in between. The V gene's germline CDR1 is LNHDA and CDR2 SQIVND (reference sequence). The CDR3 has 16 amino acids.

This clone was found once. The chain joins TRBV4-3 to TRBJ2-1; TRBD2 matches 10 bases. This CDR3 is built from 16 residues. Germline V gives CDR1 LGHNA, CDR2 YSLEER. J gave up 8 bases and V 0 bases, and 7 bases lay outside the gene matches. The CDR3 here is CASSQDLAGEGDEQFF. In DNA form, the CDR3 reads TGCGCCAGCAGCCAAGATCTAGCGGGAGAAGGCGATGAGCAGTTCTTC.

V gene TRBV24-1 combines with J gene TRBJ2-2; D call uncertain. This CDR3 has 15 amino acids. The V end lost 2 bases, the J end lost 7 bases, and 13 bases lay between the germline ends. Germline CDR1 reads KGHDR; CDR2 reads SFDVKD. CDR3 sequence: CATSDWSGPGGELFF. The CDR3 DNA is TGTGCCACCAGTGATTGGTCGGGTCCGGGCGGGGAGCTGTTTTTT.

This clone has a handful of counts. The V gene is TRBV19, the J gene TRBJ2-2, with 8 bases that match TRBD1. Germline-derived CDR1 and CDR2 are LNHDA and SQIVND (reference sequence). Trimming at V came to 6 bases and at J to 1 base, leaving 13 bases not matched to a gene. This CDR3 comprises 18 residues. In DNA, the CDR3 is TGTGCCAGTAGGCCTACAGGGGGTCCCCAGTGGAACACCGGGGAGCTGTTTTTT. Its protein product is CASRPTGGPQWNTGELFF.

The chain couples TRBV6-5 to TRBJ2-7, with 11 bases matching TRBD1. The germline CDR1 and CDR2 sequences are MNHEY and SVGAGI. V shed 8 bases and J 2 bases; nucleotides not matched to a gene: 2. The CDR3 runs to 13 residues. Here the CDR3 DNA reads TGTGCCAGCGGGGGACAGGGGGCCTACGAGCAGTACTTC. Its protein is CASGGQGAYEQYF.

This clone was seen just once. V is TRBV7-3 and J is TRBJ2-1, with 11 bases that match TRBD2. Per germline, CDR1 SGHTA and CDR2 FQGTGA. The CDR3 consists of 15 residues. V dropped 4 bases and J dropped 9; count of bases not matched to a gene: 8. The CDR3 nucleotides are TGTGCCAGCAGCTCCGTAGCGGGGGGGCGCGGTGAGCAGTTCTTC. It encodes CASSSVAGGRGEQFF.

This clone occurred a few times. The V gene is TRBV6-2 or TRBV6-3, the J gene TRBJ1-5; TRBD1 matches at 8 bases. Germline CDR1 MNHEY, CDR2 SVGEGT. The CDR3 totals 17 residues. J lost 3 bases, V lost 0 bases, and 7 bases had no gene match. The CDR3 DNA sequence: TGTGCCAGCAGTTACTCGACTGGACAGGGTTACAATCAGCCCCAGCATTTT. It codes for CASSYSTGQGYNQPQHF.

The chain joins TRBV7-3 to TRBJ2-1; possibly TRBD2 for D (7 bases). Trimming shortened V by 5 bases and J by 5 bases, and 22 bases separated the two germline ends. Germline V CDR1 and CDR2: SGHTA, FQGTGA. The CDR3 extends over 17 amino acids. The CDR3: CASSPEAGAGSDNEQFF. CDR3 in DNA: TGTGCCAGCAGCCCCGAGGCGGGGGCAGGGAGCGACAATGAGCAGTTCTTC.

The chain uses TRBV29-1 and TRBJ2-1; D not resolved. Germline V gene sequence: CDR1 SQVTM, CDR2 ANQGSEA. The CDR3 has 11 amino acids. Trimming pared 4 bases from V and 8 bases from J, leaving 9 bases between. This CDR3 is CSVVPAYEQFF. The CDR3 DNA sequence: TGCAGCGTTGTACCTGCATATGAGCAGTTCTTC.

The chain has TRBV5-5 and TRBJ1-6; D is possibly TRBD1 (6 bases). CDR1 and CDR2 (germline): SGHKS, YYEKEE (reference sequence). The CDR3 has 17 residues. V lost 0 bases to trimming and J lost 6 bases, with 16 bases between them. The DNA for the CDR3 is TGTGCCAGCAGCTTGGGGTGGGGCAGGGGACCTAATTCACCCCTCCACTTT. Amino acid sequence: CASSLGWGRGPNSPLHF. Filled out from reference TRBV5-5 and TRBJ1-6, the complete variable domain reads DAGVTQSPTHLIKTRGQQVTLRCSPISGHKSVSWYQQVLGQGPQFIFQYYEKEERGRGNFPDRFSARQFPNYSSELNVNALLLGDSALYLCASSLGWGRGPNSPLHFGNGTRLTVT.

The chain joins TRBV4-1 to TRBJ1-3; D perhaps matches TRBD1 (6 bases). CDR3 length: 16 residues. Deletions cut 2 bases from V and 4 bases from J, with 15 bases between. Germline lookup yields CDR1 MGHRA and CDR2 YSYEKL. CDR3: CASSQISGVPGNTIYF. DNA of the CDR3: TGCGCCAGCAGCCAAATCTCAGGGGTCCCCGGAAACACCATATATTTT.

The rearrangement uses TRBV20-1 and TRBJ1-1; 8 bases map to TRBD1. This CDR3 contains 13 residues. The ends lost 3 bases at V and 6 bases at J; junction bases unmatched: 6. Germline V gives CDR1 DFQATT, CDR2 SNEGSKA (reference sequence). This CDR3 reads CSASPPGGSEAFF. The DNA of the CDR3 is TGCAGTGCTAGTCCCCCAGGGGGCTCTGAAGCTTTCTTT.

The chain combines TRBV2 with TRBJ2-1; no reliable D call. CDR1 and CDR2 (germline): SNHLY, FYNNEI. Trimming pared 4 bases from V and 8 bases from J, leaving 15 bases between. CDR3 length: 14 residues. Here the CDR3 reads CASSVGRRTDEQFF. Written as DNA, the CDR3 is TGTGCCAGCAGTGTAGGACGCCGCACGGATGAGCAGTTCTTC.